A selection of T cell receptor beta chains follows, all from one sample in a study of blood T cell repertoires in COVID-19. Some clones are missing from TCRdb's copy, which holds only in-frame ones; the method was immunoSEQ multiplex PCR. The table lists around 250,000 clones, approximately 85% of them singletons. Sample: PBMCs or T cells enriched from blood (not recorded which). The source is a woman aged 45-59 years who had recovered from COVID-19. Each CDR3 is given with its conserved first and last residue. Each record gives: J gene, V gene, CDR3 protein.

>TRBJ2-1|TRBV5-1
CASSLQVGLANNEQFF
>TRBJ2-3|TRBV5-1
CASSPGQLTDTQYF
>TRBJ1-2|TRBV18
CASSPAAGVGGYTF
>TRBJ2-7|TRBV5-6
CASSLWTTHREQYF
>TRBJ2-1|TRBV3-1/TRBV3-2
CASSQDAGLLTMKQFF
>TRBJ1-4|TRBV3-1/TRBV3-2
CASRMDRGNEKLFF
>TRBJ1-2|TRBV28
CASSLLVGVGGEGPYGYTF
>TRBJ2-7|TRBV5-6
CASSFVDRVHEQYF
>TRBJ1-1|TRBV19
CASSIGSLGQAYEAFF
>TRBJ2-2|TRBV12-5
CASGLMNTGELFF
>TRBJ1-1|TRBV19
CASSIDPVNTEAFF
>TRBJ1-2|TRBV7-2
CASSGQGYGYTF
>TRBJ1-5|TRBV28
CASRDGQLGKPQHF
>TRBJ1-6|TRBV7-8
CASSLSGKSYNSPLHF
>TRBJ2-3|TRBV27
CASSLALAGGSDTQYF
>TRBJ2-1|TRBV4-2
CASSPSGGGEDEQFF
>TRBJ1-2|TRBV28
CASNSRTAANYYGYTF
>TRBJ1-5|TRBV2
CASSERLGDQPQHF
>TRBJ1-1|TRBV18
CASSPLSLQGVRENTEAFF
>TRBJ2-1|TRBV13
CASSPSPSGPANEQFF
>TRBJ2-4|TRBV5-6
CASSWRGQGLAKNIQYF
>TRBJ1-1|TRBV3-1/TRBV3-2
CASSQGTGGGLAEAFF
>TRBJ2-5|TRBV30
CAWSVAGRFETQYF
>TRBJ2-3|TRBV28
CASTSRDTQYF
>TRBJ2-7|TRBV5-4
CASSFDSPYEQYF
>TRBJ1-1|TRBV30
CAWGQGNEAFF
>TRBJ1-4|TRBV15
CATSRGWTAGDNEKLFF
>TRBJ2-7|TRBV7-8
CASSLPGQRSEQYF